The T cell receptor beta chain under discussion was sequenced for a study of T cells in Graves' hyperthyroidism and ophthalmopathy. Study findings and constraints: Model-based prediction identified ophthalmopathy a median around seven months prior to its onset. Within blood appeared most thyroid clonotypes that had expanded above 0.001.

This clonotype was observed once. The antigen remains unidentified. The germline V gene has CDR1 MNHEY and CDR2 SMNVEV (reference sequence). CDR3 size: 15 residues. Trimming stripped 6 bases from V and 1 base from J, with 12 bases between. For the diagnoses, clinical symptoms, serum thyroxine and TRAb, thyroid ultrasound and orbital computed tomography were used. There were TCR beta CDR3 regions amplified from RNA transcripts. When the TCR CDR3 underwent first-round RT-PCR, the HTBI primer set was used. TCRdb reanalysed the multiplex PCR reads using MiXCR and keeps one entry per CDR3 protein. The profile shows some 350,000 distinct CDR3 sequences, 15% to 18% of them singletons.

The material sequenced was blood. The rearrangement links TRBV27 to TRBJ1-4; D is uncertain. The receptor was derived from a young woman with Graves' hyperthyroidism that later progressed to Graves' ophthalmopathy. The CDR3 bases are TGTGCCAGCAGGCCGGCGTATGAAACTAATGAAAAACTGTTTTTT. This gives the protein CASRPAYETNEKLFF.